The 7 T cell receptor beta chains in this list originate from one sample, sequenced in a study of blood T cell repertoires in COVID-19. Clones were read by immunoSEQ multiplex PCR, and TCRdb kept only the in-frame ones, dropping some. The sample has fewer than 250,000 clones; about 88% are singletons. Sequenced material: peripheral blood. All receptors derive from a man aged 55 to 70 with acute or convalescent COVID-19.

J is TRBJ1-3 and V is TRBV18, with 7 bases aligning to TRBD1. The CDR3 runs 18 residues. The V segment lost 0 bases and the J segment 3 bases; nucleotides outside the gene matches: 11. Germline assignment: CDR1 KGHSH and CDR2 LQKENI. CDR3 in amino acids: CASSPPEEGARLGNTIYF. DNA for the CDR3: TGTGCCAGCTCACCACCGGAGGAGGGGGCGAGACTTGGAAACACCATATATTTT. The variable domain in full, completed from reference TRBV18 and TRBJ1-3, reads NAGVMQNPRHLVRRRGQEARLRCSPMKGHSHVYWYRQLPEEGLKFMVYLQKENIIDESGMPKERFSAEFPKEGPSILRIQQVVRGDSAAYFCASSPPEEGARLGNTIYFGEGSWLTVV.

The V gene is TRBV9, the J gene TRBJ1-4, with 10 bases that match TRBD1. The V segment lost 4 bases and the J segment 7 bases; nucleotides outside the gene matches: 10. The CDR3 totals 16 residues. Germline loops: CDR1 SGDLS, CDR2 YYNGEE. The CDR3 loop reads CASSRWTGGDGEKLFF. DNA for the CDR3: TGTGCCAGCAGCAGATGGACAGGGGGTGATGGTGAAAAACTGTTTTTT.

The J gene is TRBJ2-5, the V gene TRBV7-2, with D perhaps matching TRBD2 (5 bases). The CDR3 is 16 residues long. The germline gives CDR1 SGHTA, CDR2 FQGNSA. V was clipped by 5 bases and J by 0 bases, with 16 bases between them. This CDR3 reads CASSPQNTRYQETQYF. CDR3 nucleotides: TGTGCCAGCAGCCCCCAGAACACTAGGTACCAAGAGACCCAGTACTTC.

The chain has TRBV10-3 and TRBJ2-1, with 8 bases fitting TRBD2. CDR3 length: 16 residues. The J segment lost 0 bases and the V segment lost 0 bases, leaving 1 base of the junction unmatched. Germline CDR1 is ENHRY and CDR2 is SYGVKD. As DNA, the CDR3 is TGTGCCATCAGTGAGTCCGCGGGGGGCTCCTACAATGAGCAGTTCTTC. Protein sequence: CAISESAGGSYNEQFF.

The rearrangement joins TRBV5-1 to TRBJ2-3, with TRBD2 identical over 9 bases. Germline V gives CDR1 SGHRS, CDR2 YFSETQ. This CDR3 spans 16 amino acids. Trimming took 4 bases from V and 2 from J; bases not matched to a gene: 8. DNA of the CDR3: TGCGCCAGCAGCCTGGGGACTAGCAGTTTCACAGATACGCAGTATTTT. Its protein is CASSLGTSSFTDTQYF. Filled out from reference TRBV5-1 and TRBJ2-3, the complete variable domain reads KAGVTQTPRYLIKTRGQQVTLSCSPISGHRSVSWYQQTPGQGLQFLFEYFSETQRNKGNFPGRFSGRQFSNSRSEMNVSTLELGDSALYLCASSLGTSSFTDTQYFGPGTRLTVL.

This clone was picked up a small number of times. The chain links TRBV7-9 to TRBJ2-7, with a weak D call TRBD2 (6 bases). CDR1 and CDR2 (germline): SEHNR, FQNEAQ (reference sequence). The CDR3 has 14 residues. V was cut by 3 bases and J by 0 bases, with 9 bases left in between. CDR3: CASSFGGSSYEQYF. For the CDR3, the DNA is TGTGCCAGCAGCTTCGGAGGGAGCTCCTACGAGCAGTACTTC.

V and J are TRBV14 and TRBJ1-1; D is unresolved. Germline V gives CDR1 SGHDN, CDR2 FVKESK. The length of the CDR3 is 15 residues. The V end was cut by 0 bases, the J end by 5 bases, with 13 bases between. The CDR3 DNA reads TGTGCCAGCAGCCAAGACTGGTTTACGGGGACTGAAGCTTTCTTT. Translation: CASSQDWFTGTEAFF.